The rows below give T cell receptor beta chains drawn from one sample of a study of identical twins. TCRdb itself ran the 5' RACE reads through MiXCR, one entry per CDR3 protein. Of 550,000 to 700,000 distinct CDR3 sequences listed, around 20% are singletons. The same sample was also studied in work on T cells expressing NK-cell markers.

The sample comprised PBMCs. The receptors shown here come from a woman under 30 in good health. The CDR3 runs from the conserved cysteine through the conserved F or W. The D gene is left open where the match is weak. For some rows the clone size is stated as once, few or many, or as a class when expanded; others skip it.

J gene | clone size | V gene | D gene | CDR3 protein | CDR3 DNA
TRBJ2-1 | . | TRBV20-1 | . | CSARSIAAIYNEQFF | TGCAGTGCTAGATCCATAGCCGCTATCTACAATGAGCAGTTCTTC
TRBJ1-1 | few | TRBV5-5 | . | CASSLVLANTEAFF | TGTGCCAGCAGCTTGGTCCTCGCGAACACTGAAGCTTTCTTT
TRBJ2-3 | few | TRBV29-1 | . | CSVGLAADTQYF | TGCAGCGTTGGGCTAGCTGCAGATACGCAGTATTTT
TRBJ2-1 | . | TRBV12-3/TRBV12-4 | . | CASSFPGSFHEQFF | TGTGCCAGCAGTTTCCCCGGGAGTTTCCATGAGCAGTTCTTC
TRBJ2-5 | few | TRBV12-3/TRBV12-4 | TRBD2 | CASRIGIAGPVGF | TGTGCCAGCAGAATTGGGATAGCGGGGCCCGTGGGGTTC
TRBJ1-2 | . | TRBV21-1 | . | CASLKADPPSERYGYTF | TGTGCCAGCCTTAAAGCGGACCCACCCTCCGAGCGGTATGGCTACACCTTC
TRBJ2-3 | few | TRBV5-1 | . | CASSPSQDTQYF | TGCGCCAGCAGCCCCAGCCAAGATACGCAGTATTTT
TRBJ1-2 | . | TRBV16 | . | CASSQGELSGGYGYTF | TGTGCCAGCAGCCAAGGGGAGCTATCGGGTGGCTATGGCTACACCTTC
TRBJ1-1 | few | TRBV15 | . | CATSRLKRGTEAFF | TGTGCCACCAGCAGATTGAAAAGGGGGACTGAAGCTTTCTTT
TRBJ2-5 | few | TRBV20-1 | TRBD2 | CSARDPGGRETQYF | TGCAGTGCTAGAGATCCGGGGGGGCGGGAGACCCAGTACTTC
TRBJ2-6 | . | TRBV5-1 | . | CASSPSGTGANVLTF | TGCGCCAGCAGCCCTTCCGGAACTGGGGCCAACGTCCTGACTTTC
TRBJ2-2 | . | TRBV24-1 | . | CATSDLTADHNTGELFF | TGTGCCACCAGTGATTTGACAGCGGACCATAACACCGGGGAGCTGTTTTTT
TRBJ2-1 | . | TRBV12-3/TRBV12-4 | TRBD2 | CASRTGLDNEQFF | TGTGCCAGCAGGACGGGACTAGACAATGAGCAGTTCTTC
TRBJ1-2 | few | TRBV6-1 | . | CASRQGRNYGYTF | TGTGCCAGCAGACAGGGAAGGAACTATGGCTACACCTTC
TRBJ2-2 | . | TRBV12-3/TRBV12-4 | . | CASSLFRAGELFF | TGTGCCAGCAGTTTGTTTAGGGCCGGGGAGCTGTTTTTT